The next 15 T cell receptor beta chains were all read from a single sample in a study of T cells in Graves' hyperthyroidism and ophthalmopathy. Amplification yielded TCR beta CDR3 regions, with RNA transcripts as the source. Carried out on the TCR CDR3, a first-round RT-PCR used the HTBI primer set. TCRdb redid the calling of the multiplex PCR reads with MiXCR, one entry per CDR3 protein. The sample consists of some 600,000 distinct CDR3 sequences, 11% to 15% of them appearing once. The sample consisted of blood. Receptors were obtained from a woman aged 30 to 39 with Graves' hyperthyroidism that later progressed to Graves' ophthalmopathy.

This clonotype was seen a single time. This rearrangement joins TRBV30 to TRBJ2-4; D ambiguous. Germline-derived CDR1 and CDR2 are GTSNPN and SVGIG (reference sequence). CDR3 length: 12 amino acids. The V end was cut by 0 bases, the J end by 13 bases, with 13 bases between. Written as DNA, the CDR3 is TGTGCCTGGAGTGTACTCGGTTGGGGACAGTACTTC. This translates into CAWSVLGWGQYF. The full variable domain, with the rest looked up from reference TRBV30 and TRBJ2-4, is SQTIHQWPATLVQPVGSPLSLECTVEGTSNPNLYWYRQAAGRGLQLLFYSVGIGQISSEVPQNLSASRPQDRQFILSSKKLLLSDSGFYLCAWSVLGWGQYFGAGTRLSVL.

Notes on this clonotype: This may be a read error: a much more frequent sequence differs by one nucleotide. The chain employs TRBV20-1 and TRBJ1-1; tentative D call: TRBD1 (5 bases). The germline V gene has CDR1 DFQATT and CDR2 SNEGSKA (reference sequence). This CDR3 has 14 amino acids. CDR3 residues: CSARTQDRFNEASF. The CDR3 coding sequence is TGCAGTGCTAGAACCCAAGACAGATTTAATGAGGCTTCCTTT.

This clonotype was detected many times. This chain joins TRBV10-3 and TRBJ1-1; D remains ambiguous. Between the trimmed V and J ends, which lost 5 bases and 3 bases, there was a span of 7 bases. This CDR3 has 12 residues. Per the germline V gene, CDR1 is ENHRY and CDR2 is SYGVKD. This CDR3 reads CAISSLDTEAFF. CDR3 sequence (DNA): TGTGCCATCAGTTCCCTAGACACTGAAGCTTTCTTT.

Turning to this clonotype: A clone one base away is much larger, so this may be a read error. The V call is TRBV12-3 or TRBV12-4, the J call TRBJ1-3; 7 nucleotides align to TRBD1. The CDR3 is made up of 14 amino acids. Trimming cost V 7 bases and J 3 bases; bases outside gene matches: 6. CDR3 nucleotides: TGTGCCAGCAACGAAGACAGGGATGGAAACACCATATATTTT. Protein sequence: CASNEDRDGNTIYF.

This clonotype was observed at least ten times. This chain connects TRBV5-1 to TRBJ1-1; TRBD1 matches at 7 bases. This CDR3 comprises 18 residues. The trim removed 1 base at V and 0 bases at J, leaving 12 bases unmatched. Per germline, CDR1 SGHRS and CDR2 YFSETQ. The CDR3 sequence is CASSLTGQASSMNTEAFF. As DNA, the CDR3 is TGCGCCAGCAGCTTGACTGGACAGGCCTCCTCAATGAACACTGAAGCTTTCTTT.

This clonotype came up many times. This chain links TRBV10-3 with TRBJ2-7; D gene uncertain. The ends were cut back, 7 bases at V and 2 bases at J, with 15 bases in the middle. CDR3 size: 14 residues. CDR1 and CDR2 from the germline V gene are ENHRY and SYGVKD. CDR3 nucleotides: TGTGCCATCAAGTATGGAGACGGACCCTACGAGCAGTACTTC. It yields the protein CAIKYGDGPYEQYF.

The J gene is TRBJ2-2, the V gene TRBV5-1; the match to TRBD1 covers 8 bases. J gave up 7 bases and V 1 base, and 9 bases lay outside the gene matches. The germline V gene encodes CDR1 SGHRS and CDR2 YFSETQ. The CDR3 is 16 amino acids. The CDR3 protein is CASSLTRGRGDGELFF. CDR3 nucleotide sequence: TGCGCCAGCAGCTTGACCAGGGGGCGCGGGGACGGGGAGCTGTTTTTT. Variable domain in full (rest from reference TRBV5-1 and TRBJ2-2): KAGVTQTPRYLIKTRGQQVTLSCSPISGHRSVSWYQQTPGQGLQFLFEYFSETQRNKGNFPGRFSGRQFSNSRSEMNVSTLELGDSALYLCASSLTRGRGDGELFFGEGSRLTVL.

This clonotype was counted only a few times. The V call is TRBV4-2, the J call TRBJ1-2; 12 positions agree with TRBD1. Unmatched junction bases numbered 6, after V lost 0 bases and J lost 1 base. The CDR3 contains 18 residues. CDR1 is LGHNA, CDR2 YNFKEQ, per germline. The CDR3 region is CASSQDRDRGPINYGYTF. CDR3 nucleotide sequence: TGTGCCAGCAGCCAAGATCGGGACAGGGGGCCCATTAACTATGGCTACACCTTC.

This clonotype was observed at least ten times. The chain joins TRBV20-1 to TRBJ2-1; no firm D call. Trimming pared 7 bases from V and 0 bases from J, leaving 7 bases between. In germline, CDR1 is DFQATT, CDR2 SNEGSKA (reference sequence). This CDR3 region has 12 residues. CDR3 sequence reads: CSGTPSYNEQFF. For the CDR3, the DNA is TGCAGTGGGACGCCCTCCTACAATGAGCAGTTCTTC.

V is TRBV6-2 or TRBV6-3 and J is TRBJ1-2, with D perhaps matching TRBD1 (5 bases). V shed 6 bases and J shed 8 bases, with 19 bases lying between them. There are 14 residues in the CDR3. In germline, CDR1 is MNHEY, CDR2 SVGEGT. The CDR3, as DNA: TGTGCCAGCAGCCTGGGACTAACCAGCGCGGGCTACACCTTC. It encodes CASSLGLTSAGYTF.

The chain joins TRBV4-1 to TRBJ2-7, with D possibly TRBD1 on 6 matching bases. Trimming removed 0 bases at V and 2 bases at J, with 11 bases between. Germline assignment: CDR1 MGHRA and CDR2 YSYEKL. CDR3 size: 15 residues. CDR3 residues: CASSQDWGHAYEQYF. Written as DNA, the CDR3 is TGCGCCAGCAGCCAAGACTGGGGGCACGCCTACGAGCAGTACTTC.

In its sample, this clonotype was seen many times. The chain links TRBV20-1 to TRBJ2-5; D ambiguous. V shed 6 bases and J shed 0 bases, with 2 bases lying between them. CDR1 DFQATT and CDR2 SNEGSKA come from the germline V gene (reference sequence). The CDR3 totals 10 residues. The CDR3 loop reads CSANQETQYF. CDR3 DNA: TGCAGTGCAAACCAAGAGACCCAGTACTTC.

The genes are TRBV28 and TRBJ1-1, with 8 bases that match TRBD1. From germline, CDR1 is MDHEN and CDR2 SYDVKM. The CDR3 is 15 amino acids. With 5 bases clipped from V and 1 base from J, the junction kept 6 bases outside the gene matches. The CDR3 nucleotides are TGTGCCAGCAGTCCGTCGGACAGGGCGAACACTGAAGCTTTCTTT. It is translated as CASSPSDRANTEAFF. Full variable domain (missing parts from reference TRBV28 and TRBJ1-1): DVKVTQSSRYLVKRTGEKVFLECVQDMDHENMFWYRQDPGLGLRLIYFSYDVKMKEKGDIPEGYSVSREKKERFSLILESASTNQTSMYLCASSPSDRANTEAFFGQGTRLTVV.

This clonotype was detected only a few times. V and J are TRBV20-1 and TRBJ2-3; 8 bases agree with TRBD2. V was clipped by 0 bases and J by 5 bases; unmatched bases: 10. The CDR3 runs to 16 residues. Germline CDR1 and CDR2: DFQATT and SNEGSKA (reference sequence). The CDR3 nucleotides read TGCAGTGCTAGAGATGAGGGGACTAGATTATTAGATACGCAGTATTTT. Translation: CSARDEGTRLLDTQYF.

This clonotype was found many times. The CDR3 region is CASSQRQGEQPQHF. CDR3 in DNA: TGTGCCAGCAGCCAGAGGCAGGGGGAACAGCCCCAGCATTTT. The chain joins TRBV4-2 to TRBJ1-5, with 7 bases matching TRBD1. Germline CDR1 LGHNA, CDR2 YNFKEQ. The length of the CDR3 is 14 residues. Losses at the gene ends were 3 bases for V and 7 bases for J; bases not matched to a gene: 6.